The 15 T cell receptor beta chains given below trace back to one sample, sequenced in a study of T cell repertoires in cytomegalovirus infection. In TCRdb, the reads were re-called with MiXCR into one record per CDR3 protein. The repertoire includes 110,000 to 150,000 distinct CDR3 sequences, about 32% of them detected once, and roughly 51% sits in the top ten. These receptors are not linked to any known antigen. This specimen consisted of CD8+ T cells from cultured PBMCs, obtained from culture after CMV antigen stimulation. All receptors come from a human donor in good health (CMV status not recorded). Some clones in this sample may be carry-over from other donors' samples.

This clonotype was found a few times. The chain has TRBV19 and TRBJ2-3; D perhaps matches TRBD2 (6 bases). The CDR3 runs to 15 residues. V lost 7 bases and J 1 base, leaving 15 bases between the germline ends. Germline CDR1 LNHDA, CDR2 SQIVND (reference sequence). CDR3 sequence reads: CASNAWEEGTDTQYF. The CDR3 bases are TGTGCCAGTAATGCGTGGGAGGAGGGCACAGATACGCAGTATTTT.

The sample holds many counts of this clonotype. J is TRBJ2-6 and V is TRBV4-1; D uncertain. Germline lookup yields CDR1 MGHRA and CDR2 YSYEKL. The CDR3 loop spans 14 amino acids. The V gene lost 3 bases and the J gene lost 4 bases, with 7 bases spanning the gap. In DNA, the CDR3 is TGCGCCAGCAGCCAGTTTGACGGGGCCAACGTCCTGACTTTC. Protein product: CASSQFDGANVLTF.

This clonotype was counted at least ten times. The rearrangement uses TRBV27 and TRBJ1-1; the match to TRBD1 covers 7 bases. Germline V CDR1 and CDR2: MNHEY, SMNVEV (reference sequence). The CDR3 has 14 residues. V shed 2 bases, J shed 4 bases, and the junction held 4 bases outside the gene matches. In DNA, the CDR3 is TGTGCCAGCAGTTTAGACAGGGCTTTCACTGAAGCTTTCTTT. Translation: CASSLDRAFTEAFF.

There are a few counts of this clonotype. The CDR3: CASSRGPLAGGPNEQFF. CDR3 bases: TGCGCCAGCAGCCGCGGACCTCTAGCGGGGGGCCCCAATGAGCAGTTCTTC. The genes are TRBV4-3 and TRBJ2-1, with 11 positions matching TRBD2. The length of the CDR3 is 17 residues. Trimming removed 4 bases from V and 6 bases from J; junction bases left unmatched: 11. Germline V gives CDR1 LGHNA, CDR2 YSLEER.

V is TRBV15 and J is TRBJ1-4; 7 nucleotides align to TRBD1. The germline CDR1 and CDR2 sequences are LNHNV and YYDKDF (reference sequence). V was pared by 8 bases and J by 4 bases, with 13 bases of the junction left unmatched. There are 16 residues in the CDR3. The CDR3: CATQTGFEGYNEKLFF. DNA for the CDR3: TGTGCCACCCAGACAGGGTTCGAGGGATATAATGAAAAACTGTTTTTT.

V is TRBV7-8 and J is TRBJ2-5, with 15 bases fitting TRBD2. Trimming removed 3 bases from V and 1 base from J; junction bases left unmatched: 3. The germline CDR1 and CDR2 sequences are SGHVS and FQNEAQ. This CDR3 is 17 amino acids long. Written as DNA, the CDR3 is TGTGCCAGCAGCTTTGGACTAGCGGGGGGGGCCCAAGAGACCCAGTACTTC. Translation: CASSFGLAGGAQETQYF.

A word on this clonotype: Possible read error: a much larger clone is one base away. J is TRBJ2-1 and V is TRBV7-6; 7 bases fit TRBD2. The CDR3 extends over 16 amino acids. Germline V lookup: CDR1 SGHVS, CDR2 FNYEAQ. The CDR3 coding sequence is TGTGCCAGCAGCTCCCCCTTAGCGGGTACCTACAATAAGCAGTTCTTC. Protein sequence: CASSSPLAGTYNKQFF.

The CDR3 protein is CASSQILGRGHTEAFF. The CDR3 DNA sequence: TGCGCCAGCAGCCAGATTCTGGGGCGGGGACACACTGAAGCTTTCTTT. The chain uses TRBV4-1 and TRBJ1-1; D might be TRBD1 (5 bases). Germline V gene lookup returns CDR1 MGHRA and CDR2 YSYEKL. V was trimmed by 3 bases and J by 3 bases, leaving 17 bases between them. The CDR3 extends over 16 amino acids.

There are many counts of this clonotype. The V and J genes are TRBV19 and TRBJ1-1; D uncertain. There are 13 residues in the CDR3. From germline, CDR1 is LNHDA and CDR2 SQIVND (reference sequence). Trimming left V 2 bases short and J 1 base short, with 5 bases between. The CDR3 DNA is TGTGCCAGTAGTATAAGCCGGAACACTGAAGCTTTCTTT. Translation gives CASSISRNTEAFF. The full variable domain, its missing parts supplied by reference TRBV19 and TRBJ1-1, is DGGITQSPKYLFRKEGQNVTLSCEQNLNHDAMYWYRQDPGQGLRLIYYSQIVNDFQKGDIAEGYSVSREKKESFPLTVTSAQKNPTAFYLCASSISRNTEAFFGQGTRLTVV.

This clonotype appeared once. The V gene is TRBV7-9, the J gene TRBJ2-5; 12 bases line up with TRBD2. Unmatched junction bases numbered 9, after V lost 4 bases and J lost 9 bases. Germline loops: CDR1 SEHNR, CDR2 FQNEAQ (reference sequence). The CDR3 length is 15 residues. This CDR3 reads CASSSETSGGGAQYF. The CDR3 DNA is TGTGCCAGCAGCTCAGAGACTAGCGGGGGCGGGGCCCAGTACTTC.

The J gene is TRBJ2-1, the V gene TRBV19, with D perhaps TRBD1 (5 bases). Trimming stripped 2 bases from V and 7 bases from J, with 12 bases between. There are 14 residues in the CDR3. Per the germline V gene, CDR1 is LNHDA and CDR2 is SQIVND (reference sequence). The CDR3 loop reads CASSITAGSNEQFF. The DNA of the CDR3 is TGTGCCAGTAGTATAACGGCAGGGTCAAATGAGCAGTTCTTC.

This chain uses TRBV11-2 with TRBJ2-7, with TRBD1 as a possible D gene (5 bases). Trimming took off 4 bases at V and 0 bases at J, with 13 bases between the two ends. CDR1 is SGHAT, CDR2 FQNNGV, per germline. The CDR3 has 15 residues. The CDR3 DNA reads TGTGCCAGCAGCTACTCACCAGGGTACTCCTACGAGCAGTACTTC. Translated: CASSYSPGYSYEQYF.

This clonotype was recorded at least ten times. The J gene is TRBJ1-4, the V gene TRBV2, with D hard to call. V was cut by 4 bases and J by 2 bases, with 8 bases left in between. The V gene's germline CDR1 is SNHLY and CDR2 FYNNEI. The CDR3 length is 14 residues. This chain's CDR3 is CASSAGGTNEKLFF. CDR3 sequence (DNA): TGTGCCAGCAGTGCAGGAGGGACTAATGAAAAACTGTTTTTT.

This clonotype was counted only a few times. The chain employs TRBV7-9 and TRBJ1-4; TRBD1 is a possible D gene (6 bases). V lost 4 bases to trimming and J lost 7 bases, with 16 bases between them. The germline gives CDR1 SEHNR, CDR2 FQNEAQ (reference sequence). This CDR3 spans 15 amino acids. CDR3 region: CASSSLQGGTEKLFF. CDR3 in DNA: TGTGCCAGCAGCTCCCTACAGGGCGGCACTGAAAAACTGTTTTTT.

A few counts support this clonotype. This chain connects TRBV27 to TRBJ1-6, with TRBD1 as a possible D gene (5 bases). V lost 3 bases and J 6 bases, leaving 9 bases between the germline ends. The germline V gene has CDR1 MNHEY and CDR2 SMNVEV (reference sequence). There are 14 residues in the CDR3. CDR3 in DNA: TGTGCCAGCAGTTTCTATCAGGGTAATTCACCCCTCCACTTT. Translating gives CASSFYQGNSPLHF.